This T cell receptor (beta chain) is drawn from a study of blood T cell repertoires in COVID-19. The method was immunoSEQ multiplex PCR; TCRdb's version includes in-frame clones alone and lacks a portion of them. Here the sample spans some 200,000 clones, more than 75% being singletons. V dropped 1 base and J dropped 8; count of bases not matched to a gene: 9. This CDR3 region has 16 residues. Germline V gene lookup returns CDR1 SGHAT and CDR2 FQNNGV. The receptor's source is a man older than 75 with acute or convalescent COVID-19. J is TRBJ1-4 and V is TRBV11-2, with 8 bases fitting TRBD1. Sample: peripheral blood. CDR3 sequence reads: CASSLGGQGFREKLFF. The CDR3 DNA is TGTGCCAGCAGCTTAGGCGGACAGGGTTTTAGGGAAAAACTGTTTTTT.